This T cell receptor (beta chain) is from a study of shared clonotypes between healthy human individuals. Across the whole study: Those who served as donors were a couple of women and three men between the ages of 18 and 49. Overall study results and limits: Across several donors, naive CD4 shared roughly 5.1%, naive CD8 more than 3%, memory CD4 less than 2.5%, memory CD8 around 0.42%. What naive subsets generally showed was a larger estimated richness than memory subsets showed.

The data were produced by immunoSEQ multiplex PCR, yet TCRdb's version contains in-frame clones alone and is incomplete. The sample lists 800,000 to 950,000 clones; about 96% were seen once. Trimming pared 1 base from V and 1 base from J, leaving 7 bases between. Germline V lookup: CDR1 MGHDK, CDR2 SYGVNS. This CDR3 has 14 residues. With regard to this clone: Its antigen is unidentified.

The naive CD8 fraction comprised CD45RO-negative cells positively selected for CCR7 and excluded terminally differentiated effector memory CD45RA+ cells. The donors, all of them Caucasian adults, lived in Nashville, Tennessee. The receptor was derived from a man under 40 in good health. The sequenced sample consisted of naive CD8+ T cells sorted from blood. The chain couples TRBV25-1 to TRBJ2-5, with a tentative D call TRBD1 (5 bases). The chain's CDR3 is CASSEWGSQETQYF. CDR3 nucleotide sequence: TGTGCCAGCAGTGAATGGGGCAGCCAAGAGACCCAGTACTTC.